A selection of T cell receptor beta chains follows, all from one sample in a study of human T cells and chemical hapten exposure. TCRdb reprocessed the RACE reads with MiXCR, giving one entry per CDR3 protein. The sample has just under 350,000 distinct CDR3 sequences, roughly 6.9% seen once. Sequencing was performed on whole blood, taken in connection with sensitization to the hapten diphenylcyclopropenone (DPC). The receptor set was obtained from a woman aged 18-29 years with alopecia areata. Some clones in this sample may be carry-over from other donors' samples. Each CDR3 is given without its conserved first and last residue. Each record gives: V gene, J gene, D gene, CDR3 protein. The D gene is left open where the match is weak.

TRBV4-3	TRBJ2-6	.	ASSQDKWTGANVLT
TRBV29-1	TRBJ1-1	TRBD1	SAFLTGQAF
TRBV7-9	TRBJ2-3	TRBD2	ASSLVSGGTDTQY
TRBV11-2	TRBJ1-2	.	ASSLASSNYGYT
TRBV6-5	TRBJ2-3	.	ASSWRREDTQY
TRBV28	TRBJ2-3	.	ASSLVTASTDTQY
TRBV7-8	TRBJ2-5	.	ASSWGAGQETQY
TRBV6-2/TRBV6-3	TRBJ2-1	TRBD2	ASSYRLAGGPNEQF
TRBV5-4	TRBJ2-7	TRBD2	ASSQTSGTSYEQY
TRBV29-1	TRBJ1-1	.	SVLGGDTEAF
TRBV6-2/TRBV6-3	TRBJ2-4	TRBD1	ASSTGQLGIQY
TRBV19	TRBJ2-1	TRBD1	ASSTRLGQYNEQF
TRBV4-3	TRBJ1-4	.	ASSQDLGNRWGQKLF